This is a list of T cell receptor beta chains from one sample in a study of blood T cell repertoires in COVID-19. Repertoires were generated with immunoSEQ multiplex PCR, while TCRdb's copy carries only in-frame clones and drops some. In the table there are around 220,000 clones, 84% of which are singletons. The material sequenced was PBMCs or T cells enriched from blood (not recorded which). The receptor set was obtained from a woman in her forties who had recovered from COVID-19. Both conserved end residues are part of each CDR3. A D gene is named only where the DNA matches it firmly. Clone size is given for some rows only: seen once, a few or many times, or a class if the clone is expanded.

. TRBJ1-5 TRBV10-3 . CAISESSGLQPQHF TGTGCCATCAGTGAGTCGTCGGGACTTCAGCCCCAGCATTTT
. TRBJ2-1 TRBV19 TRBD2 CASSPRTSGRAEQFF TGTGCCAGTAGTCCCCGGACTAGCGGGAGGGCGGAGCAGTTCTTC
. TRBJ1-5 TRBV15 TRBD1 CATSRGGQGVSQPQHF TGTGCCACCAGCAGGGGGGGACAGGGAGTCAGTCAGCCCCAGCATTTT
. TRBJ2-7 TRBV19 TRBD2 CASSRESSGNSYEQYF TGTGCCAGTAGTAGAGAGTCTAGCGGGAACTCCTACGAGCAGTACTTC
few TRBJ1-2 TRBV23-1 . CASSRCEGVTF TGCGCCAGCAGTCGCTGCGAGGGGGTAACCTTC
. TRBJ2-7 TRBV20-1 . CSASLQGRRYEQYF TGCAGTGCTAGTCTCCAGGGTCGACGCTACGAGCAGTACTTC
. TRBJ1-1 TRBV10-3 TRBD1 CAISPTGVGTEAFF TGTGCCATCAGTCCGACAGGGGTCGGCACTGAAGCTTTCTTT
. TRBJ2-1 TRBV7-9 . CASSGGAAYNEQFF TGTGCCAGCTCCGGGGGAGCCGCCTACAATGAGCAGTTCTTC
few TRBJ2-5 TRBV5-8 . CASSSAGSPETQYF TGTGCCAGCAGCTCCGCAGGGTCCCCGGAGACCCAGTACTTC
. TRBJ1-1 TRBV29-1 TRBD1 CSVSGGDRTEAFF TGCAGCGTCTCAGGGGGCGATCGAACTGAAGCTTTCTTT
. TRBJ2-2 TRBV5-4 . CASSLVPANTGELFF TGTGCCAGCAGCTTGGTGCCGGCGAACACCGGGGAGCTGTTTTTT
. TRBJ1-2 TRBV19 . CASSIGRDPNYGYTF TGTGCCAGTAGTATCGGCCGGGATCCTAACTATGGCTACACCTTC
. TRBJ2-3 TRBV7-2 . CASSSPGLSHTQYF TGTGCCAGCAGCTCCCCCGGACTGTCTCATACGCAGTATTTT
. TRBJ2-2 TRBV7-2 TRBD2 CASSLGLAGITGELFF TGTGCCAGCAGCTTAGGCCTAGCGGGGATAACCGGGGAGCTGTTTTTT
. TRBJ1-6 TRBV15 . CATSRDLSSGSPLHF TGTGCCACCAGCAGAGATCTCTCCAGCGGCTCACCCCTCCACTTT